This TCR beta chain was sequenced during a study of cytomegalovirus exposure and HLA in healthy donors. Study-wide results and caveats: A few V segments could not be told apart, such as TRBV6-2 and TRBV6-3, and were left out. The authors listed 150 to 200 TCR beta chains as cytomegalovirus-associated. Follow-up analysis seemed to connect common viral pathogens with several of the most significant clusters identified.

Germline values: CDR1 SGHTA, CDR2 FQGTGA. V lost 4 bases and J lost 4, with 12 bases in between. The CDR3 has 14 amino acids. In regard to this clone: Its antigen is unidentified.

Use of 60 Vbeta and 13 Jbeta primers characterized the PCR. TCRdb's copy holds only in-frame clones and misses some; the assay was immunoSEQ multiplex PCR. Of 150,000 to 200,000 clones in the sample, less than 85% were seen once. Everyone who donated was a healthy bone marrow donor. Source material: PBMCs. The V gene is TRBV7-3, the J gene TRBJ2-3; the D gene is possibly TRBD2 (5 bases). The receptor comes from a man aged 40-50 years in good health and CMV-seronegative. CDR3 residues: CASSSAFGADTQYF. CDR3 nucleotides: TGTGCCAGCAGCTCAGCGTTCGGGGCAGATACGCAGTATTTT. Full variable domain (rest looked up from reference TRBV7-3 and TRBJ2-3): GAGVSQTPSNKVTEKGKYVELRCDPISGHTALYWYRQSLGQGPEFLIYFQGTGAADDSGLPNDRFFAVRPEGSVSTLKIQRTERGDSAVYLCASSSAFGADTQYFGPGTRLTVL.